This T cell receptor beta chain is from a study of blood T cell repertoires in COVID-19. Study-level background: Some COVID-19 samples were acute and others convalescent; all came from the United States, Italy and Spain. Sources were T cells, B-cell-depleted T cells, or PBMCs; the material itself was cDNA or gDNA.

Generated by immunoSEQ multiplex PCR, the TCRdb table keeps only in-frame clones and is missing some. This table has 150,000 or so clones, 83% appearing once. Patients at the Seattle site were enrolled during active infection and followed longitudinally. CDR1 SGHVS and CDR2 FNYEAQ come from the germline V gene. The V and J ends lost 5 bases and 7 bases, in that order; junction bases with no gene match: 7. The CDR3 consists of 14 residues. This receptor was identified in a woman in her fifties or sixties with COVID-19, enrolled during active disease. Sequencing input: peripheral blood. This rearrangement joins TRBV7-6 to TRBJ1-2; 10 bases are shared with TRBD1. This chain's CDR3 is CASSPGQGDPGYTF. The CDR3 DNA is TGTGCCAGCAGCCCCGGACAGGGGGACCCTGGCTACACCTTC. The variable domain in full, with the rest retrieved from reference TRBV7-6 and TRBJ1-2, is GAGVSQSPRYKVTKRGQDVALRCDPISGHVSLYWYRQALGQGPEFLTYFNYEAQQDKSGLPNDRFSAERPEGSISTLTIQRTEQRDSAMYRCASSPGQGDPGYTFGSGTRLTVV.